One and the same sample provided the 9 T cell receptor beta chains below, sequenced in a study of blood T cell repertoires in COVID-19. Using immunoSEQ multiplex PCR, the repertoire was profiled, and TCRdb retains in-frame clones only, with some absent. The repertoire has some 150,000 clones, more than 85% of them found once; the top ten carry approximately 2.3%. Material: peripheral blood. The source is a woman aged 70 to 79 with acute or convalescent COVID-19.

This clone was observed a few times. This chain uses TRBV6-1 with TRBJ2-7; D is possibly TRBD1 (5 bases). Trimming took off 3 bases at V and 5 bases at J, with 11 bases between the two ends. CDR3 length equals 13 residues. Germline V lookup: CDR1 MNHNS, CDR2 SASEGT. The CDR3 reads CASSEMGRDEQYV. The DNA of the CDR3 is TGTGCCAGCAGTGAGATGGGCAGGGACGAGCAGTACGTC.

This rearrangement joins TRBV19 to TRBJ1-5, with a weak D call TRBD1 (5 bases). Germline lookup yields CDR1 LNHDA and CDR2 SQIVND (reference sequence). Deletions cut 8 bases from V and 2 bases from J, with 13 bases between. There are 14 residues in the CDR3. CDR3 coding DNA: TGTGCCAGTTGCGTCGGAGGGGGCAATCAGCCCCAGCATTTT. Amino acids: CASCVGGGNQPQHF. Using reference TRBV19 and TRBJ1-5 for the parts outside the CDR3, the full variable domain is DGGITQSPKYLFRKEGQNVTLSCEQNLNHDAMYWYRQDPGQGLRLIYYSQIVNDFQKGDIAEGYSVSREKKESFPLTVTSAQKNPTAFYLCASCVGGGNQPQHFGDGTRLSIL.

The genes are TRBV2 and TRBJ1-5; D is unresolved. Per germline, CDR1 SNHLY and CDR2 FYNNEI. CDR3 size: 16 residues. Between the trimmed V and J ends, which lost 7 bases and 0 bases, there was a span of 16 bases. In nucleotides, the CDR3 is TGTGCCAGCAAAGGAGCCGGGAGTTATAGCAATCAGCCCCAGCATTTT. This encodes CASKGAGSYSNQPQHF.

This clone was seen only a few times. This chain links TRBV6-4 with TRBJ1-1; TRBD1 matches at 8 bases. CDR1 is MRHNA, CDR2 SNTAGT, per germline. The CDR3 covers 14 residues. V shed 5 bases, J shed 7 bases, and the junction held 9 bases outside the gene matches. The DNA of the CDR3 is TGTGCCAGCAGTAAAGACAGGGGCGTTAGTGAAGCTTTCTTT. This encodes CASSKDRGVSEAFF.

The CDR3 DNA sequence: TGTGCCAGCAGCTTAGAATGGGGCAGGGGTAATGGCTACACCTTC. Protein sequence: CASSLEWGRGNGYTF. The gene calls are TRBV11-2 and TRBJ1-2; D is perhaps TRBD1 (6 bases). The CDR3 is 15 amino acids. The V gene's germline CDR1 is SGHAT and CDR2 FQNNGV. Trimming left V 0 bases short and J 6 bases short, with 14 bases between.

The CDR3 DNA reads as TGTGCCACCAGCAGCCCCGGGACAGGGGAGACCCAGTACTTC. Protein: CATSSPGTGETQYF. The rearrangement links TRBV15 to TRBJ2-5, with 9 nucleotides matching TRBD1. The ends lost 3 bases at V and 5 bases at J; junction bases unmatched: 4. There are 14 residues in the CDR3. Germline V gene lookup returns CDR1 LNHNV and CDR2 YYDKDF (reference sequence).

This clone was seen more than once but under ten times. The chain carries TRBV25-1 and TRBJ1-4; a possible D gene is TRBD1 (5 bases). Between the trimmed V and J ends, which lost 7 bases and 2 bases, there was a span of 17 bases. The length of the CDR3 is 16 residues. Germline V lookup: CDR1 MGHDK, CDR2 SYGVNS. CDR3 protein: CASTLWADNTNEKLFF. CDR3 sequence (DNA): TGTGCCAGCACTCTCTGGGCGGACAATACTAATGAAAAACTGTTTTTT.

Concerning this clone itself: Other DNA sequences in this specimen translate into the identical CDR3. The chain combines TRBV18 with TRBJ1-1; 8 bases are shared with TRBD1. After removal of 3 bases from V and 5 bases from J, the junction contained 5 bases not matched to a gene. This CDR3 has 14 residues. Germline lookup yields CDR1 KGHSH and CDR2 LQKENI. CDR3 loop: CASSPRQGWTEAFF. The CDR3 nucleotides read TGTGCCAGCTCACCTCGACAGGGGTGGACTGAAGCTTTCTTT.

This clone has only a few counts. V gene TRBV7-2 combines with J gene TRBJ1-2; no reliable D call. Per the germline V gene, CDR1 is SGHTA and CDR2 is FQGNSA. V lost 4 bases and J lost 0, with 12 bases in between. This CDR3 spans 15 amino acids. DNA for the CDR3: TGTGCCAGCAGCTCCGACATCTCGGCTAACTATGGCTACACCTTC. Its protein is CASSSDISANYGYTF.